The 27 T cell receptor beta chains presented below share a single source sample, sequenced in a study of regulatory T cells in long-lasting Graves disease. Sequencing libraries for TCR beta were prepared with iRepertoire HTBI primers and Arm-PCR of CDR3 regions. TCRdb passed the multiplex PCR reads through MiXCR, listing each CDR3 protein once. The profile covers over 400,000 distinct CDR3 sequences, with 14% appearing a single time and approximately 19% taken by the ten largest. Specified time point: newly diagnosed GD, antithyroid drugs for less than 3 months. Preparation of the TCR library used RNA extracted from PBMCs. These data were also reused for a study on T cells in Graves' hyperthyroidism and ophthalmopathy.

The sample consisted of peripheral blood mononuclear cells (PBMCs), taken at new diagnosis, from a patient treated with antithyroid drugs. The receptors were gathered from a woman aged 45 to 65 with Graves disease.

This clonotype was counted between two and nine times. The chain links TRBV9 to TRBJ2-3; 10 bases align to TRBD2. There are 16 residues in the CDR3. J lost 0 bases, V lost 2 bases, and 3 bases had no gene match. CDR1 and CDR2 (germline): SGDLS, YYNGEE. This CDR3 reads CASSVVTSGSTDTQYF. CDR3 coding DNA: TGTGCCAGCAGCGTTGTGACTAGCGGGAGCACAGATACGCAGTATTTT.

This clonotype showed up many times. The chain is built from TRBV7-2 and TRBJ2-1; D is perhaps TRBD2 (5 bases). V was pared by 4 bases and J by 0 bases, with 10 bases between. The CDR3 covers 15 residues. The germline V gene encodes CDR1 SGHTA and CDR2 FQGNSA. CDR3: CASSYRSGSYNEQFF. For the CDR3, the DNA is TGTGCCAGCAGCTATAGGAGCGGCTCCTACAATGAGCAGTTCTTC.

This clonotype appeared many times. This rearrangement joins TRBV12-3 or TRBV12-4 to TRBJ2-5; 10 nucleotides align to TRBD1. V was clipped by 5 bases and J by 5 bases; unmatched bases: 8. This CDR3 spans 15 amino acids. The CDR3 bases are TGTGCCAGCAGTCCCGGACAGGGGGTTGGGGAGACCCAGTACTTC. This gives the protein CASSPGQGVGETQYF.

This clonotype was observed many times. This chain uses TRBV2 with TRBJ1-4; D gene ambiguous. The CDR3 length is 15 residues. Germline values: CDR1 SNHLY, CDR2 FYNNEI. V was trimmed by 4 bases and J by 8 bases, leaving 17 bases between them. CDR3 amino acids: CASSAQGTVREKLFF. CDR3 nucleotide sequence: TGTGCCAGCAGTGCCCAAGGAACAGTACGGGAAAAACTGTTTTTT.

Concerning this clonotype: A much larger clone lies a single base off, so this may be a read error. The CDR3 end shows no conserved phenylalanine or tryptophan, and so a read error is likely. The chain joins TRBV3-1 to TRBJ2-1; 9 bases are a match to TRBD2. The J call is doubtful: the DNA matches TRBJ2-5 better. Germline lookup yields CDR1 LGHDT and CDR2 YNNKEL (reference sequence). This CDR3 region has 15 residues. CDR3 residues: CASSQEGLAFETQYC. CDR3 bases: TGTGCCAGCAGCCAAGAGGGACTAGCCTTCGAGACCCAGTACTGC.

A remark on this clonotype: It differs at one base from a far larger clone, so likely a read error. This chain joins TRBV12-3 or TRBV12-4 and TRBJ2-1; 8 nucleotides agree with TRBD1. The V gene end was trimmed by 6 bases and the J gene end by 13 bases; junction bases not matched to a gene: 17. The CDR3 is 15 residues long. CDR3 loop: CASSRTGIGQETQFF. The CDR3 DNA reads as TGTGCCAGCAGCAGGACAGGGATCGGCCAAGAGACCCAGTTCTTC.

The chain joins TRBV7-6 to TRBJ2-3; maybe TRBD1 (5 bases). Germline V gives CDR1 SGHVS, CDR2 FNYEAQ. V gave up 7 bases and J gave up 1 base, with 18 bases separating them. The CDR3 is 16 residues long. CDR3 DNA sequence: TGTGCCAGCACCTCCTTCCAGGGCCAGCGCACAGATACGCAGTATTTT. It encodes CASTSFQGQRTDTQYF. Full variable domain (outside the CDR3, taken from reference TRBV7-6 and TRBJ2-3): GAGVSQSPRYKVTKRGQDVALRCDPISGHVSLYWYRQALGQGPEFLTYFNYEAQQDKSGLPNDRFSAERPEGSISTLTIQRTEQRDSAMYRCASTSFQGQRTDTQYFGPGTRLTVL.

The V call is TRBV19, the J call TRBJ1-1, with TRBD1 matching 8 bases. V lost 5 bases and J lost 3; bases outside the gene matches: 11. This CDR3 is built from 16 residues. Germline loops: CDR1 LNHDA, CDR2 SQIVND (reference sequence). CDR3 nucleotide sequence: TGTGCCAGTAGTCCCCGGACAGGGTCCGCGCACACTGAAGCTTTCTTT. This sequence encodes CASSPRTGSAHTEAFF.

Here the CDR3 reads CASSYRGRSGETQYF. CDR3 in DNA: TGTGCCAGCAGTTACAGGGGGCGAAGTGGGGAGACCCAGTACTTC. The chain joins TRBV6-5 to TRBJ2-5, with 7 positions matching TRBD1. Germline CDR1 and CDR2: MNHEY and SVGAGI. The CDR3 totals 15 residues. V lost 2 bases and J lost 5; bases outside the gene matches: 8.

Many counts were recorded for this clonotype. The chain carries TRBV18 and TRBJ2-3; D is undetermined. V was cut by 3 bases and J by 6 bases, with 7 bases left in between. CDR3 length: 12 residues. Per germline, CDR1 KGHSH and CDR2 LQKENI. In nucleotides, the CDR3 is TGTGCCAGCTCACCTTCTTCGGATACGCAGTATTTT. It codes for CASSPSSDTQYF.

This CDR3 reads CASSLTAEGAIRNEQYF. Written as DNA, the CDR3 is TGTGCCAGCAGCTTAACCGCGGAGGGGGCTATACGGAACGAGCAGTACTTC. The chain recombines TRBV7-3 with TRBJ2-7; a possible D gene is TRBD1 (7 bases). The CDR3 consists of 17 residues. V was cut by 0 bases and J by 5 bases, with 20 bases left in between. Germline CDR1 and CDR2: SGHTA and FQGTGA.

This clonotype appeared many times. This sequence joins TRBV3-1 and TRBJ2-1; 11 positions agree with TRBD2. Per the germline V gene, CDR1 is LGHDT and CDR2 is YNNKEL (reference sequence). J lost 1 base, V lost 4 bases, and 3 bases had no gene match. This CDR3 has 16 amino acids. The CDR3 here is CASSRIAGGSYNEQFF. The CDR3 DNA follows: TGTGCCAGCAGCCGGATAGCGGGAGGGTCCTACAATGAGCAGTTCTTC.

This clonotype was picked up a small number of times. A read error may account for a junction end that differs from germline. CDR3 in DNA: TGCAGCGTTGCTAGCGGGAGAGTCACCGAGGAGCTGTTTTTT. As protein: CSVASGRVTEELFF. This chain connects TRBV29-1 to TRBJ2-2; 10 nucleotides align to TRBD2. The CDR3 has 14 amino acids. CDR1 SQVTM and CDR2 ANQGSEA come from the germline V gene.

This rearrangement joins TRBV4-1 to TRBJ2-3; 7 nucleotides line up with TRBD2. CDR1 is MGHRA and CDR2 is YSYEKL in the germline V gene. V trimming: 6 bases; J trimming: 2 bases; junction bases outside the gene matches: 11. CDR3 length: 16 amino acids. The CDR3 spells CASSSLGREITDTQYF. CDR3 in DNA: TGCGCCAGCAGTTCTTTGGGGCGGGAGATCACAGATACGCAGTATTTT.

As for this clonotype: This clone may be a read error of a much larger clone one base away. The chain carries TRBV6-1 and TRBJ1-1, with no clear D. CDR1 is MNHNS and CDR2 is SASEGT in the germline V gene. Trimming removed 4 bases from V and 1 base from J, with 7 bases in between. The CDR3 has 13 amino acids. The CDR3 region is CASSVSQNTEAFF. The DNA of the CDR3 is TGTGCCAGCAGTGTATCCCAGAACACTGAAGCTTTCTTT.

This clonotype was observed many times. The chain uses TRBV5-6 and TRBJ1-1, with 7 bases that match TRBD1. Germline assignment: CDR1 SGHDT and CDR2 YYEEEE. The ends lost 3 bases at V and 5 bases at J; junction bases unmatched: 7. CDR3 length: 14 amino acids. DNA for the CDR3: TGTGCCAGCAGCTGGGGACAGTTCGAAACTGAAGCTTTCTTT. Translation: CASSWGQFETEAFF.

The chain couples TRBV20-1 to TRBJ1-4; D gene ambiguous. The CDR3 extends over 18 amino acids. Germline V gene sequence: CDR1 DFQATT, CDR2 SNEGSKA (reference sequence). Trimming took off 0 bases at V and 5 bases at J, with 22 bases between the two ends. This CDR3 reads CSARDEANIPFWNEKLFF. The CDR3, as DNA: TGCAGTGCTAGAGATGAGGCAAATATCCCTTTTTGGAATGAAAAACTGTTTTTT.

This clonotype has more than one count but fewer than ten. This chain connects TRBV19 to TRBJ2-3, with a possible D match to TRBD2 (6 bases). Trimming took 7 bases from V and 2 from J, leaving 16 bases between them. CDR3 size: 15 residues. Germline assignment: CDR1 LNHDA and CDR2 SQIVND (reference sequence). The CDR3 sequence is CASIAGRLHTDTQYF. The DNA for the CDR3 is TGTGCCAGTATCGCGGGACGCCTCCACACAGATACGCAGTATTTT.

This clonotype has a count of ten or more. The V and J genes are TRBV5-1 and TRBJ2-2; D is uncertain. This CDR3 has 15 residues. Per the germline V gene, CDR1 is SGHRS and CDR2 is YFSETQ. Trimming pared 5 bases from V and 5 bases from J, leaving 16 bases between. The CDR3 is CASRAQAAWTGELFF. The CDR3 coding sequence is TGCGCCAGCAGGGCTCAGGCAGCGTGGACCGGGGAGCTGTTTTTT.

This clonotype was counted many times. The CDR3 sequence is CASTGLRGVEMVRADTQYF. The CDR3 region has the DNA TGTGCCAGCACCGGGTTACGGGGAGTCGAGATGGTAAGGGCAGATACGCAGTATTTT. The V call is TRBV28, the J call TRBJ2-3; TRBD2 might be the D (5 bases). The V gene's germline CDR1 is MDHEN and CDR2 SYDVKM. The CDR3 covers 19 residues. V was cut by 7 bases and J by 4 bases, with 30 bases left in between. Looking up the rest from reference TRBV28 and TRBJ2-3 gives the full variable domain: DVKVTQSSRYLVKRTGEKVFLECVQDMDHENMFWYRQDPGLGLRLIYFSYDVKMKEKGDIPEGYSVSREKKERFSLILESASTNQTSMYLCASTGLRGVEMVRADTQYFGPGTRLTVL.

This clonotype was picked up a small number of times. The chain joins TRBV20-1 to TRBJ2-3; 11 bases are a match to TRBD2. The V gene end was trimmed by 5 bases and the J gene end by 7 bases; junction bases not matched to a gene: 14. The CDR3 length is 16 residues. Germline V lookup: CDR1 DFQATT, CDR2 SNEGSKA (reference sequence). CDR3 sequence (DNA): TGCAGTGCTTTTCTTCCACCGACTAGCGGGACAAATACGCAGTATTTT. The encoded protein is CSAFLPPTSGTNTQYF.

Only a few counts were recorded for this clonotype. The V gene is TRBV4-1, the J gene TRBJ2-1; no reliable D call. The CDR3 sequence is 14 residues long. Germline CDR1 MGHRA, CDR2 YSYEKL. V was trimmed by 6 bases and J by 4 bases, leaving 13 bases between them. CDR3 sequence: CASRVLEGYNEQFF. CDR3 sequence (DNA): TGCGCCAGCAGAGTATTGGAAGGATACAATGAGCAGTTCTTC.

The J gene is TRBJ2-2, the V gene TRBV24-1, with D perhaps TRBD2 (6 bases). The germline CDR1 and CDR2 sequences are KGHDR and SFDVKD. Trimming pared 7 bases from V and 7 bases from J, leaving 18 bases between. This CDR3 spans 15 amino acids. The CDR3 protein is CATSQAGGHGGELFF. In DNA, the CDR3 is TGTGCCACCAGCCAGGCAGGAGGGCATGGCGGGGAGCTGTTTTTT.

This clonotype has at least ten counts. This chain links TRBV20-1 with TRBJ2-1; TRBD2 is a possible D gene (6 bases). The CDR3 spans 14 residues. V was clipped by 1 base and J by 7 bases, with 14 bases between them. The germline V gene has CDR1 DFQATT and CDR2 SNEGSKA (reference sequence). The CDR3 nucleotides read TGCAGTGCTAGAGGCGGACTAAACGAGAATGAGCAGTTCTTC. Amino acid sequence: CSARGGLNENEQFF.

There are a few counts of this clonotype. This chain links TRBV19 with TRBJ1-1; no reliable D call. Germline CDR1 and CDR2: LNHDA and SQIVND (reference sequence). The CDR3 runs 14 residues. Deletions cut 4 bases from V and 5 bases from J, with 14 bases between. In DNA form, the CDR3 reads TGTGCCAGTAGTACGATCGGGGTAGGTACTGAAGCTTTCTTT. Translated: CASSTIGVGTEAFF.

In this sample, this clonotype turned up a few times. The V and J genes are TRBV28 and TRBJ2-1, with TRBD2 matching 10 bases. Germline CDR1 and CDR2: MDHEN and SYDVKM. The V and J ends lost 6 bases and 3 bases, in that order; junction bases with no gene match: 5. This CDR3 spans 15 amino acids. The CDR3 nucleotides are TGTGCCAGCAGGGGACTAGCGCGAAGCTACAATGAGCAGTTCTTC. This encodes CASRGLARSYNEQFF.

Concerning this clonotype: Because it lacks the conserved phenylalanine or tryptophan at the end, this CDR3 is likely a read error. The chain has TRBV3-1 and TRBJ1-2, with 7 bases identical to TRBD1. The V and J ends lost 0 bases and 4 bases, in that order; junction bases with no gene match: 5. CDR1 and CDR2 from the germline V gene are LGHDT and YNNKEL (reference sequence). The CDR3 totals 15 residues. In DNA, the CDR3 is TGTGCCAGCAGCCAAGAGAGACAGGGACCCTATGGCTACACCCTC. This codes for CASSQERQGPYGYTL.